The 12 T cell receptor beta chains below all came from one sample that was sequenced in a study of low-dose radiotherapy and immunotherapy resistance in tumors (dated by TCRdb to 2022 to 2024). What the time point label conveys for this sample: before trial treatment. The listed sequencing device is Illumina HiSeq 2500. To make first-strand cDNA, Superscript III was used along with a set of TRAV- and TRBV-specific primers so that both the TCRalpha and TCRbeta chains were covered. TCRs were amplified with Phusion for around 21 PCR cycles, with a constant-region primer paired with the adapter attached to the V primers. In-frame beta chains were kept once TCRdb had trimmed the public reads at Q25 with fastp and called clones with MiXCR. Entries are consolidated by CDR3 protein sequence, retaining the most common genes and DNA. The sample contains about 60,000 distinct CDR3 sequences, approximately 25% of them found a single time. The ten largest make up approximately 5.7% of the sample.

The sample here was PBMCs, taken before treatment. Receptors were obtained from a male donor with prostate cancer.

There are many counts of this clonotype. This sequence joins TRBV6-2 or TRBV6-3 and TRBJ1-5, with D unresolved. V was pared by 5 bases and J by 0 bases, with 8 bases between. From germline, CDR1 is MNHEY and CDR2 SVGEGT. The CDR3 has 14 residues. The CDR3 bases are TGTGCCAGCAGTGAAAGCTATAGCAATCAGCCCCAGCATTTT. Amino acid sequence: CASSESYSNQPQHF.

There are many counts of this clonotype. The chain couples TRBV19 to TRBJ2-2, with TRBD2 matching over 7 bases. This CDR3 has 19 residues. CDR1 is LNHDA, CDR2 SQIVND, per germline (reference sequence). The V segment lost 5 bases and the J segment 6 bases; nucleotides outside the gene matches: 21. The CDR3 loop is CASSVGWRTSGVGAGELFF. Here the CDR3 DNA reads TGTGCCAGTAGTGTTGGATGGAGGACTAGTGGTGTTGGGGCCGGGGAGCTGTTTTTT.

In DNA form, the CDR3 reads TGTGCCAGCAGTCCCAGCAGGAGACTTTACGAGCAGTACTTC. Residues: CASSPSRRLYEQYF. This chain links TRBV28 with TRBJ2-7; D uncertain. Germline assignment: CDR1 MDHEN and CDR2 SYDVKM. The CDR3 is 14 residues long. Trimming took off 5 bases at V and 4 bases at J, with 15 bases between the two ends.

This clonotype appeared many times. The rearrangement joins TRBV18 to TRBJ2-7; D is perhaps TRBD2 (5 bases). The CDR3 spans 12 residues. The germline CDR1 and CDR2 sequences are KGHSH and LQKENI. V dropped 3 bases and J dropped 7 bases, with 10 bases sitting between them. The CDR3 DNA reads as TGTGCCAGCTCACCTCGGGAACAGGAGCAGTACTTC. It translates to CASSPREQEQYF.

This clonotype was counted ten times or more. CDR3 sequence: CASSLSRSSYEQYF. Here the CDR3 DNA reads TGTGCCAGCAGTTTGAGTCGGAGCTCCTACGAGCAGTACTTC. This chain connects TRBV28 to TRBJ2-7; no reliable D call. There are 14 residues in the CDR3. CDR1 MDHEN and CDR2 SYDVKM come from the germline V gene. The V gene lost 3 bases and the J gene lost 0 bases, with 9 bases spanning the gap.

This clonotype was picked up many times. The chain couples TRBV20-1 to TRBJ1-6, with D maybe TRBD1 (5 bases). The V and J ends lost 3 bases and 7 bases respectively, with 13 bases between them. Germline CDR1 is DFQATT and CDR2 is SNEGSKA (reference sequence). CDR3 length: 14 residues. CDR3 residues: CSARTWGGNSPLHF. The CDR3 region has the DNA TGCAGTGCTAGGACGTGGGGCGGGAATTCACCCCTCCACTTT.

This clonotype was seen more than once but under ten times. A much larger clone sits a single nucleotide away, making a read error possible. The V call is TRBV3-1, the J call TRBJ1-1, with unresolved D. Per germline, CDR1 LGHDT and CDR2 YNNKEL (reference sequence). Trimming stripped 2 bases from V and 4 bases from J, with 14 bases between. CDR3 size: 15 residues. DNA of the CDR3: TGTGCCAGCAGCCAAACGGGGTTGGGGATCACTGAAGCTTTCTTT. Translation gives CASSQTGLGITEAFF. The full variable domain, its missing parts supplied by reference TRBV3-1 and TRBJ1-1, is DTAVSQTPKYLVTQMGNDKSIKCEQNLGHDTMYWYKQDSKKFLKIMFSYNNKELIINETVPNRFSPKSPDKAHLNLHINSLELGDSAVYFCASSQTGLGITEAFFGQGTRLTVV.

This rearrangement joins TRBV3-1 to TRBJ1-6; no clear D gene. V was trimmed by 2 bases and J by 10 bases, leaving 27 bases between them. This CDR3 contains 19 residues. CDR1 is LGHDT, CDR2 YNNKEL, per germline (reference sequence). The CDR3 region has the DNA TGTGCCAGCAGCCAACGTAAACCGGGCCATGGGTTTTATGGATCACCCCTCCACTTT. Its protein is CASSQRKPGHGFYGSPLHF. The full variable domain, rest sourced from reference TRBV3-1 and TRBJ1-6, is DTAVSQTPKYLVTQMGNDKSIKCEQNLGHDTMYWYKQDSKKFLKIMFSYNNKELIINETVPNRFSPKSPDKAHLNLHINSLELGDSAVYFCASSQRKPGHGFYGSPLHFGNGTRLTVT.

The V call is TRBV19, the J call TRBJ2-7; 8 bases are shared with TRBD1. With V trimmed by 6 bases and J by 6 bases, 7 bases remained unmatched. Germline assignment: CDR1 LNHDA and CDR2 SQIVND (reference sequence). The CDR3 is made up of 13 amino acids. The CDR3 region is CASSQTGAREQYF. CDR3 in DNA: TGTGCCAGTAGCCAGACAGGGGCCCGCGAGCAGTACTTC.

This chain connects TRBV18 to TRBJ2-2; perhaps TRBD1 as D (6 bases). CDR3 length: 17 amino acids. V was cut by 3 bases and J by 1 base, with 15 bases left in between. Germline V gene lookup returns CDR1 KGHSH and CDR2 LQKENI. The CDR3 DNA reads as TGTGCCAGCTCACCTAGGACAGTACTCCAGAACACCGGGGAGCTGTTTTTT. It is translated as CASSPRTVLQNTGELFF.

This rearrangement joins TRBV7-6 to TRBJ1-1; D remains ambiguous. CDR3 length: 15 residues. Germline values: CDR1 SGHVS, CDR2 FNYEAQ. Trimming cost V 1 base and J 0 bases, with 9 bases left between them. CDR3: CASSLGQALNTEAFF. The CDR3 nucleotides read TGTGCCAGCAGCTTAGGGCAGGCCCTGAACACTGAAGCTTTCTTT.

This clonotype showed up many times. The J gene is TRBJ2-5, the V gene TRBV5-1; 9 bases match TRBD1. Unmatched junction bases numbered 4, after V lost 0 bases and J lost 4 bases. CDR1 is SGHRS, CDR2 YFSETQ, per germline. This CDR3 region has 15 residues. As DNA, the CDR3 is TGCGCCAGCAGCTTGGGAGGGACAGGGAGAGAGACCCAGTACTTC. Amino acid sequence: CASSLGGTGRETQYF.